This T cell receptor (beta chain) appears in the sequencing data of a study of OX40 agonist ivuxolimab in advanced cancers. Looking at the study overall: Every 2 weeks, patients got intravenous ivuxolimab at one of six dose levels (0.01-10 mg/kg). People who had prior anti-PD-1, anti-PD-L1 or anti-CTLA-4 therapy could take part, and approximately 43% had some.

As regards this clone: Its antigen is unknown.

The V segment lost 4 bases and the J segment 3 bases; nucleotides outside the gene matches: 9. The CDR3 contains 15 residues. Germline values: CDR1 SGHRS, CDR2 YFSETQ. The data were produced by immunoSEQ multiplex PCR, yet TCRdb's version contains in-frame clones alone and is incomplete. The table has approximately 110,000 clones, just under 95% seen once. Overall study results and limits: Among expanded peripheral T cells, antigen specificity went undetermined.

V and J are TRBV5-1 and TRBJ2-7, with TRBD2 identical over 8 bases. The material was CD4+ or CD8+ T cells sorted from blood, obtained in a trial of the OX40 agonist ivuxolimab. This receptor was taken from an adult with an advanced solid tumor such as melanoma, head and neck, liver or kidney cancer. CDR3 coding DNA: TGCGCCAGCAGCCCTCCAGCGGGAGTTGACTACGAGCAGTACTTC. Residues: CASSPPAGVDYEQYF.